One sample yielded the 22 T cell receptor beta chains listed below, sequenced in a study of blood T cells in healthy people across ages. Through a sample-barcoded 5' primer and a J-beta primer mix, a second PCR was run for roughly 6 to 11 cycles. MiXCR, applied by TCRdb to the 5' RACE reads, yields one record per CDR3 protein. In the table there are 700,000 to 1,000,000 distinct CDR3 sequences, 40% to 50% of which are singletons. Sequencing used blood. These receptors were collected from a man aged 55 to 70 in good health.

The chain uses TRBV29-1 and TRBJ2-5; no definite D call. CDR3 size: 14 residues. With 5 bases removed from V and 2 bases from J, the gap between germline ends came to 15 bases. Germline loops: CDR1 SQVTM, CDR2 ANQGSEA. The CDR3 sequence: CSVHNGLEQETQYF. The CDR3 DNA reads as TGCAGCGTTCACAACGGTCTAGAGCAAGAGACCCAGTACTTC.

The chain uses TRBV12-3 or TRBV12-4 and TRBJ2-7, with D perhaps matching TRBD1 or TRBD2 (5 bases each). The V and J ends lost 7 bases and 5 bases respectively, with 15 bases between them. This CDR3 spans 13 amino acids. The CDR3 sequence is CASTSGTVNEQYF. The CDR3 DNA sequence: TGTGCCAGCACCTCGGGGACCGTGAACGAGCAGTACTTC.

The chain carries TRBV4-2 and TRBJ1-2; no clear D. Germline V lookup: CDR1 LGHNA, CDR2 YNFKEQ. The CDR3 is 14 residues long. V was cut by 0 bases and J by 6 bases, with 11 bases left in between. This CDR3 is CASSQDRRGDGYTF. The CDR3 bases are TGTGCCAGCAGCCAAGATAGGAGAGGTGATGGCTACACCTTC.

This clonotype was picked up a small number of times. V is TRBV7-9 and J is TRBJ2-1; tentatively, D is TRBD1 or TRBD2 (6 bases each). Germline CDR1 reads SEHNR; CDR2 reads FQNEAQ (reference sequence). The V gene lost 5 bases and the J gene lost 8 bases, with 19 bases spanning the gap. This CDR3 region has 15 residues. CDR3 sequence (DNA): TGTGCCAGCAGCGTTAGGGACACTCCGGGGGATGAGCAGTTCTTC. Its protein is CASSVRDTPGDEQFF.

This clonotype was counted only a few times. CDR3 nucleotides: TGCAGTGCTAGGAAGGGGACTAGCGGGGCGCTCACAGATACGCAGTATTTT. Translating it yields CSARKGTSGALTDTQYF. The J gene is TRBJ2-3, the V gene TRBV20-1, with 13 bases matching TRBD2. Germline V gene lookup returns CDR1 DFQATT and CDR2 SNEGSKA (reference sequence). The CDR3 covers 17 residues. With V trimmed by 3 bases and J by 2 bases, 8 bases remained unmatched.

The rearrangement links TRBV5-1 to TRBJ1-2; D call uncertain. The V end lost 4 bases, the J end lost 7 bases, and 14 bases lay between the germline ends. The CDR3 covers 13 residues. Germline values: CDR1 SGHRS, CDR2 YFSETQ. The DNA for the CDR3 is TGCGCCAGCAGCCCGAGGGTGGCTGGTGGCTACACCTTC. This gives the protein CASSPRVAGGYTF.

The chain recombines TRBV7-2 with TRBJ1-6; D is undetermined. The V gene lost 1 base and the J gene lost 0 bases, with 10 bases spanning the gap. CDR3 length: 17 amino acids. Germline-derived CDR1 and CDR2 are SGHTA and FQGNSA. The CDR3 region is CASSLEARSSYNSPLHF. The CDR3 DNA is TGTGCCAGCAGCTTAGAGGCCAGGAGCTCCTATAATTCACCCCTCCACTTT.

For this clonotype: One end of the junction is discordant with germline, which a read error may explain. The chain carries TRBV2 and TRBJ2-7; possibly TRBD1 for D (6 bases). Germline loops: CDR1 SNHLY, CDR2 FYNNEI. The CDR3 contains 14 residues. The DNA of the CDR3 is TGTGCCGGCAGGGAAGAGAGGGGGAGCTACGAGCAGTACTTC. Its protein is CAGREERGSYEQYF.

This clonotype was counted a few times. The chain combines TRBV6-2 or TRBV6-3 with TRBJ2-6; tentative D call: TRBD1 (6 bases). The germline V gene has CDR1 MNHEY and CDR2 SVGEGT. Trimming removed 2 bases from V and 7 bases from J, with 9 bases in between. There are 14 residues in the CDR3. CDR3 loop: CASSYRDTANVLTF. In DNA form, the CDR3 reads TGTGCCAGCAGTTACAGGGACACCGCCAACGTCCTGACTTTC.

This clonotype was counted between two and nine times. The V gene is TRBV7-2, the J gene TRBJ1-1; D not certain. Trimming removed 4 bases from V and 7 bases from J, with 13 bases in between. Germline CDR1 and CDR2: SGHTA and FQGNSA. The CDR3 is made up of 13 amino acids. The DNA of the CDR3 is TGTGCCAGCAGCTCCGAGGTTAATGGTGAAGCTTTCTTT. Translated: CASSSEVNGEAFF.

The chain has TRBV7-3 and TRBJ1-6, with 7 positions matching TRBD1. Trimming at V came to 5 bases and at J to 5 bases, leaving 6 bases not matched to a gene. In germline, CDR1 is SGHTA, CDR2 FQGTGA. The CDR3 is 15 amino acids. The CDR3 DNA reads as TGTGCCAGCAGCGCCCAGGGGGGAAATAATTCACCCCTCCACTTT. Its protein product is CASSAQGGNNSPLHF.

Turning to this clonotype: A read error may produce the germline difference seen at one junction end. The chain uses TRBV7-9 and TRBJ2-7, with 8 bases fitting TRBD1. Germline assignment: CDR1 SEHNR and CDR2 FQNEAQ (reference sequence). This CDR3 has 15 residues. This CDR3 reads CASSLAAGGGYDQYF. The DNA for the CDR3 is TGTGCCAGCAGCTTAGCGGCAGGGGGCGGCTACGATCAGTACTTC.

V usage is TRBV3-1 and J usage is TRBJ1-2; no definite D call. The germline V and J ends were trimmed by 0 bases and 7 bases, with 15 bases remaining between them. Germline lookup yields CDR1 LGHDT and CDR2 YNNKEL (reference sequence). CDR3 length equals 15 residues. CDR3 loop: CASSQDLTSRRGYTF. The DNA for the CDR3 is TGTGCCAGCAGCCAAGATCTAACCAGTCGCCGTGGCTACACCTTC. The full variable domain, in which reference TRBV3-1 and TRBJ1-2 provide the parts outside the CDR3, is DTAVSQTPKYLVTQMGNDKSIKCEQNLGHDTMYWYKQDSKKFLKIMFSYNNKELIINETVPNRFSPKSPDKAHLNLHINSLELGDSAVYFCASSQDLTSRRGYTFGSGTRLTVV.

The chain employs TRBV11-2 and TRBJ1-5, with D possibly matching TRBD1 (5 bases). Germline CDR1 SGHAT, CDR2 FQNNGV. V lost 1 base and J lost 3, with 10 bases in between. CDR3 length: 15 amino acids. CDR3 protein: CASSLAGGINQPQHF. Written as DNA, the CDR3 is TGTGCCAGCAGCTTAGCGGGGGGGATCAATCAGCCCCAGCATTTT.

This clonotype is a singleton in its sample. The chain combines TRBV27 with TRBJ1-6; 8 bases fit TRBD1. The CDR3 consists of 15 residues. In germline, CDR1 is MNHEY, CDR2 SMNVEV (reference sequence). Trimming took 6 bases from V and 10 from J; bases not matched to a gene: 11. The CDR3 nucleotides are TGTGCCAGCAGCCGAGACAGGGGCGAATTATCACCCCTCCACTTT. Its protein is CASSRDRGELSPLHF.

The sample holds a few counts of this clonotype. The V call is TRBV5-1, the J call TRBJ2-6; 9 positions agree with TRBD1. The V segment lost 3 bases and the J segment 4 bases; nucleotides outside the gene matches: 5. The CDR3 is made up of 16 amino acids. Germline V gives CDR1 SGHRS, CDR2 YFSETQ. For the CDR3, the DNA is TGCGCCAGCAGCTCCGGGACAGGGAGCGGGGCCAACGTCCTGACTTTC. Encoded protein: CASSSGTGSGANVLTF.

In its sample, this clonotype was seen a few times. V usage is TRBV18 and J usage is TRBJ1-5; D is perhaps TRBD1 (5 bases). This CDR3 is built from 15 residues. V lost 4 bases and J lost 2, with 12 bases in between. Germline V gene data show CDR1 as KGHSH and CDR2 as LQKENI. The CDR3 spells CASSQTAGGNQPQHF. In DNA, the CDR3 is TGTGCCAGCTCACAAACCGCGGGGGGCAATCAGCCCCAGCATTTT.

This clonotype came up a few times. The chain carries TRBV14 and TRBJ2-4, with a tentative D call TRBD2 (5 bases). The CDR3 loop spans 15 amino acids. V gave up 0 bases and J gave up 1 base, with 7 bases separating them. Germline V lookup: CDR1 SGHDN, CDR2 FVKESK. The DNA of the CDR3 is TGTGCCAGCAGCCAAGATACGGGGGCCAAAAACATTCAGTACTTC. It encodes CASSQDTGAKNIQYF. The variable domain in full, with the rest retrieved from reference TRBV14 and TRBJ2-4, is EAGVTQFPSHSVIEKGQTVTLRCDPISGHDNLYWYRRVMGKEIKFLLHFVKESKQDESGMPNNRFLAERTGGTYSTLKVQPAELEDSGVYFCASSQDTGAKNIQYFGAGTRLSVL.

This sequence joins TRBV11-2 and TRBJ2-2, with D hard to call. CDR1 is SGHAT and CDR2 is FQNNGV in the germline V gene. Trimming removed 7 bases at V and 3 bases at J, with 18 bases between. The CDR3 contains 16 residues. For the CDR3, the DNA is TGTGCCAGCAACCCCGCGGTAGGGTTCGACACCGGGGAGCTGTTTTTT. Encoded protein: CASNPAVGFDTGELFF.

In this sample, this clonotype turned up a few times. This chain links TRBV7-2 with TRBJ2-4, with D unresolved. The V gene's germline CDR1 is SGHTA and CDR2 FQGNSA. This CDR3 is 12 amino acids long. V lost 2 bases and J 4 bases, leaving 3 bases between the germline ends. CDR3 in amino acids: CASSLQKNIQYF. Here the CDR3 DNA reads TGTGCCAGCAGCTTACAGAAAAACATTCAGTACTTC.

Worth noting for this clonotype: A much larger clone differs from this one at a single base, so this may be a read error. This chain uses TRBV7-6 with TRBJ1-2, with 9 bases matching TRBD1. Germline CDR1 is SGHVS and CDR2 is FNYEAQ. The CDR3 extends over 13 amino acids. The CDR3: CAGSPGQGFGYTF. In DNA, the CDR3 is TGTGCCGGCAGCCCTGGACAGGGGTTTGGCTACACCTTC.

The chain couples TRBV2 to TRBJ2-7; tentative D call: TRBD1 (6 bases). V lost 6 bases, J lost 6 bases, and 18 bases lay in between. There are 14 residues in the CDR3. From germline, CDR1 is SNHLY and CDR2 FYNNEI. The CDR3 here is CASRVQGTGSEQYF. The CDR3 DNA sequence: TGTGCCAGCAGAGTACAGGGAACGGGCTCCGAGCAGTACTTC.